This T cell receptor beta chain was captured by sequencing in a study of blood T cells in healthy people across ages. Trimming pared 0 bases from V and 0 bases from J, leaving 3 bases between. Germline CDR1 is SGHRS and CDR2 is YFSETQ. The CDR3 is 13 amino acids. A second PCR, run for about 7 to 11 cycles, used a sample-barcoded 5' primer plus a J-beta primer mix. Each CDR3 protein gets one entry after TCRdb re-called the 5' RACE reads with MiXCR. The sample records approximately 690,000 distinct CDR3 sequences, under 65% being singletons. The sample consisted of blood. The genes are TRBV5-1 and TRBJ1-1; D ambiguous. This receptor was identified in a man in his 60s in good health. CDR3 sequence reads: CASSLDLNTEAFF. CDR3 bases: TGCGCCAGCAGCTTGGACCTGAACACTGAAGCTTTCTTT. Based on the CDR3 plus reference TRBV5-1 and TRBJ1-1, the full variable domain is KAGVTQTPRYLIKTRGQQVTLSCSPISGHRSVSWYQQTPGQGLQFLFEYFSETQRNKGNFPGRFSGRQFSNSRSEMNVSTLELGDSALYLCASSLDLNTEAFFGQGTRLTVV.